What follows are 14 T cell receptor beta chains derived from one specimen sequenced in a study of T cell repertoires in cytomegalovirus infection. Via MiXCR, TCRdb re-called the reads, giving one row per CDR3 protein. The table includes about 740,000 distinct CDR3 sequences, about 33% detected once. Their recognized antigens are unknown. The starting material was cultured PBMCs, obtained from culture after CMV antigen stimulation. Receptor source: a human donor in good health (CMV status not recorded). Some clones in this sample may be carry-over from other donors' samples.

This clonotype appeared a few times. The gene calls are TRBV7-6 and TRBJ1-2; 8 nucleotides agree with TRBD1. Trimming cost V 4 bases and J 8 bases; bases outside gene matches: 9. Germline V gene data show CDR1 as SGHVS and CDR2 as FNYEAQ. The CDR3 is 14 amino acids. The CDR3 region is CASSSQAGGYGYTF. CDR3 bases: TGTGCCAGCAGCTCTCAGGCAGGGGGCTACGGCTACACCTTC.

The chain links TRBV2 to TRBJ2-3, with TRBD2 identical over 7 bases. After removal of 8 bases from V and 0 bases from J, the junction contained 2 bases not matched to a gene. CDR3 length: 13 amino acids. Germline lookup yields CDR1 SNHLY and CDR2 FYNNEI. The CDR3: CASGRVSTDTQYF. The CDR3 bases are TGTGCCAGCGGGAGGGTTAGCACAGATACGCAGTATTTT.

This clonotype was detected only a few times. CDR3 sequence reads: CASGRAGGSLYNEQFF. The CDR3 DNA is TGCGCCAGCGGGAGAGCGGGAGGTTCCCTCTACAATGAGCAGTTCTTC. The rearrangement uses TRBV5-1 and TRBJ2-1, with 9 positions matching TRBD2. In germline, CDR1 is SGHRS, CDR2 YFSETQ. V trimming: 7 bases; J trimming: 3 bases; junction bases outside the gene matches: 11. This CDR3 comprises 16 residues. Using reference TRBV5-1 and TRBJ2-1 for the parts outside the CDR3, the full variable domain is KAGVTQTPRYLIKTRGQQVTLSCSPISGHRSVSWYQQTPGQGLQFLFEYFSETQRNKGNFPGRFSGRQFSNSRSEMNVSTLELGDSALYLCASGRAGGSLYNEQFFGPGTRLTVL.

The V and J genes are TRBV20-1 and TRBJ2-1; 7 bases map to TRBD2. Germline assignment: CDR1 DFQATT and CDR2 SNEGSKA (reference sequence). The V segment lost 0 bases and the J segment 10 bases; nucleotides outside the gene matches: 12. The CDR3 has 15 amino acids. The CDR3 loop reads CSARDRRRGTGEQFF. CDR3 in DNA: TGCAGTGCTAGAGATCGGAGGCGGGGGACCGGAGAGCAGTTCTTC.

The chain links TRBV20-1 to TRBJ2-5; unclear D gene. The ends were cut back, 3 bases at V and 4 bases at J, with 3 bases in the middle. Germline V gene lookup returns CDR1 DFQATT and CDR2 SNEGSKA (reference sequence). This CDR3 comprises 10 residues. The CDR3 is CSARRETQYF. CDR3 bases: TGCAGTGCTAGGCGAGAGACCCAGTACTTC.

This clonotype is a singleton in its sample. V usage is TRBV10-3 and J usage is TRBJ2-7; 10 bases align to TRBD2. Unmatched junction bases numbered 9, after V lost 8 bases and J lost 2 bases. The CDR3 length is 15 residues. Germline V gene data show CDR1 as ENHRY and CDR2 as SYGVKD. The CDR3 nucleotides are TGTGCCATCTTTGAACCTAGCGGGGGCCCCTACGAGCAGTACTTC. Protein sequence: CAIFEPSGGPYEQYF.

At least ten counts were recorded for this clonotype. The chain combines TRBV7-9 with TRBJ2-3; perhaps TRBD2 as D (6 bases). This CDR3 contains 15 residues. Germline CDR1 reads SEHNR; CDR2 reads FQNEAQ (reference sequence). The germline V and J ends were trimmed by 5 bases and 2 bases, with 14 bases remaining between them. CDR3 DNA: TGTGCCAGCAGCCAAGTCGGGGGACCCACAGATACGCAGTATTTT. Its protein is CASSQVGGPTDTQYF.

This chain uses TRBV7-2 with TRBJ1-1; no definite D call. CDR1 and CDR2 from the germline V gene are SGHTA and FQGNSA. V was pared by 2 bases and J by 8 bases, with 9 bases between. This CDR3 comprises 12 residues. DNA of the CDR3: TGTGCCAGCAGCTTATTTGCCAGGGAAGCTTTCTTT. It translates to CASSLFAREAFF.

The J gene is TRBJ2-7, the V gene TRBV7-2; D gene ambiguous. The CDR3 runs to 14 residues. V shed 4 bases and J shed 2 bases, with 12 bases lying between them. Per germline, CDR1 SGHTA and CDR2 FQGNSA. CDR3 residues: CASSSSWSAYEQYF. CDR3 coding DNA: TGTGCCAGCAGCTCCTCTTGGAGCGCCTACGAGCAGTACTTC.

V usage is TRBV20-1 and J usage is TRBJ2-3; either TRBD1 or TRBD2 may supply D (5 bases each). V was cut by 3 bases and J by 4 bases, with 17 bases left in between. In germline, CDR1 is DFQATT, CDR2 SNEGSKA (reference sequence). The CDR3 totals 15 residues. CDR3 bases: TGCAGTGCTAGTCCCTCAGGGCTGAGGGCAGATACGCAGTATTTT. This encodes CSASPSGLRADTQYF.

CDR3 bases: TGTGCCCGCTTTGACGAGAGGGCTTCCTACGAGCAGTACTTC. This gives the protein CARFDERASYEQYF. The rearrangement links TRBV10-3 to TRBJ2-7; D is possibly TRBD2 (5 bases). This CDR3 is 14 amino acids long. V was trimmed by 11 bases and J by 1 base, leaving 18 bases between them. Germline CDR1 reads ENHRY; CDR2 reads SYGVKD.

The table lists this clonotype with a few counts. The rearrangement uses TRBV7-2 and TRBJ1-4, with D possibly matching TRBD1 (5 bases). V was cut by 4 bases and J by 0 bases, with 18 bases left in between. The CDR3 has 18 residues. Germline V lookup: CDR1 SGHTA, CDR2 FQGNSA. The CDR3 DNA reads as TGTGCCAGCAGCTCGGCCCCAGGGAGGGGCCCAACTAATGAAAAACTGTTTTTT. Its translation is CASSSAPGRGPTNEKLFF. Variable domain in full (rest from reference TRBV7-2 and TRBJ1-4): GAGVSQSPSNKVTEKGKDVELRCDPISGHTALYWYRQSLGQGLEFLIYFQGNSAPDKSGLPSDRFSAERTGGSVSTLTIQRTQQEDSAVYLCASSSAPGRGPTNEKLFFGSGTQLSVL.

This clonotype was seen a single time. One end of the junction fails to match germline, which may point to a read error. The V and J genes are TRBV6-2 or TRBV6-3 and TRBJ2-7; D may be TRBD2 (6 bases). This CDR3 has 14 amino acids. CDR1 and CDR2 (germline): MNHEY, SVGEGT. The CDR3 DNA reads as TGTGCCCGCAGTTACATGGTGCGGGATGGCGAGCAGTACTTC. Protein: CARSYMVRDGEQYF.

This clonotype showed up just a few times. The rearrangement joins TRBV4-2 to TRBJ2-1; 9 nucleotides line up with TRBD1. Germline V lookup: CDR1 LGHNA, CDR2 YNFKEQ. The J segment lost 8 bases and the V segment lost 1 base, leaving 9 bases of the junction unmatched. This CDR3 has 16 amino acids. For the CDR3, the DNA is TGTGCCAGCAGCCAAGGGGATGGACAGGGGCGGTATGAGCAGTTCTTC. Translated: CASSQGDGQGRYEQFF.